Presented here are 30 T cell receptor beta chains from one specimen sequenced in a study of T-cell memory formation after mild COVID-19. TCRdb re-called the 5' RACE reads through MiXCR, storing one row per CDR3 protein. The table lists around 300,000 distinct CDR3 sequences, 13% of them singletons. The sequenced sample consisted of PBMCs or a T cell subset sorted from them (not recorded which). The source of these receptors is a man aged 18 to 30 who had mild COVID-19 (a few samples of this study predate the infection). Cell type and time point are not known.

This clonotype was seen just once. The chain has TRBV6-6 and TRBJ1-5; tentatively, D is TRBD1 (6 bases). V lost 7 bases and J lost 6, with 13 bases in between. This CDR3 spans 13 amino acids. Germline V CDR1 and CDR2: MNHNY, SVGAGI (reference sequence). The CDR3 loop reads CASIHREGQPQHF. The CDR3 DNA reads as TGTGCCAGCATTCACAGGGAGGGTCAGCCCCAGCATTTT.

The rearrangement uses TRBV3-2 and TRBJ1-5; TRBD1, the table's D call, was not compared with the DNA. TRBV3-2 has pseudogene status. CDR3 length: 16 amino acids. CDR3 region: CASSPKSGQGNQPQHF. The CDR3, as DNA: TGTGCCAGCAGCCCTAAGTCGGGACAGGGCAATCAGCCCCAGCATTTT.

The chain carries TRBV7-2 and TRBJ2-2; 7 bases are shared with TRBD1. Germline V gene data show CDR1 as SGHTA and CDR2 as FQGNSA. There are 16 residues in the CDR3. J was trimmed by 4 bases and V by 3 bases; bases with no gene match: 8. The CDR3 here is CASSFAGTVLTGELFF. The CDR3 nucleotides read TGTGCCAGCAGCTTCGCCGGGACAGTCCTCACCGGGGAGCTGTTTTTT. The variable domain in full, completed from reference TRBV7-2 and TRBJ2-2, reads GAGVSQSPSNKVTEKGKDVELRCDPISGHTALYWYRQSLGQGLEFLIYFQGNSAPDKSGLPSDRFSAERTGGSVSTLTIQRTQQEDSAVYLCASSFAGTVLTGELFFGEGSRLTVL.

The chain links TRBV4-3 to TRBJ1-4; 9 bases are a match to TRBD1. The CDR3 sequence is 16 residues long. Unmatched junction bases numbered 7, after V lost 0 bases and J lost 8 bases. Germline lookup yields CDR1 LGHNA and CDR2 YSLEER. This chain's CDR3 is CASSQEMGQGGEKLFF. CDR3 nucleotide sequence: TGCGCCAGCAGCCAAGAGATGGGACAGGGTGGGGAAAAACTGTTTTTT.

This clonotype was counted between two and nine times. J is TRBJ2-3 and V is TRBV9; 8 bases agree with TRBD1. The J segment lost 4 bases and the V segment lost 0 bases, leaving 4 bases of the junction unmatched. CDR1 is SGDLS, CDR2 YYNGEE, per germline. The CDR3 length is 15 residues. This CDR3 reads CASSVGGQGSDTQYF. CDR3 coding DNA: TGTGCCAGCAGCGTAGGAGGACAGGGCTCAGATACGCAGTATTTT.

The chain couples TRBV12-3 or TRBV12-4 to TRBJ2-7, with D possibly matching TRBD2 (5 bases). Trimming left V 6 bases short and J 2 bases short, with 17 bases between. This CDR3 spans 15 amino acids. CDR3 amino acids: CASSRLYSGPYEQYF. CDR3 nucleotides: TGTGCCAGCAGCCGATTATACAGCGGACCCTACGAGCAGTACTTC.

The chain uses TRBV20-1 and TRBJ1-1; 11 bases align to TRBD1. This CDR3 comprises 12 residues. The germline gives CDR1 DFQATT, CDR2 SNEGSKA (reference sequence). V was clipped by 3 bases and J by 8 bases; unmatched bases: 2. In nucleotides, the CDR3 is TGCAGTGCTAGGGACAGGGGGCCCGAAGCTTTCTTT. Its translation is CSARDRGPEAFF.

The chain recombines TRBV6-2 or TRBV6-3 with TRBJ2-3, with D unresolved. The CDR3 consists of 15 residues. Trimming shortened V by 2 bases and J by 0 bases, and 9 bases separated the two germline ends. Germline V gives CDR1 MNHEY, CDR2 SVGEGT. The CDR3 DNA reads as TGTGCCAGCAGTTACACGACCCTTAGCACAGATACGCAGTATTTT. This encodes CASSYTTLSTDTQYF.

The chain joins TRBV4-1 to TRBJ1-6, with D possibly matching TRBD1 (6 bases). The V end lost 2 bases, the J end lost 6 bases, and 17 bases lay between the germline ends. The CDR3 spans 17 residues. CDR1 is MGHRA and CDR2 is YSYEKL in the germline V gene. In DNA form, the CDR3 reads TGCGCCAGCAGCCAATGGTCGACAGGCAGGGGTAATTCACCCCTCCACTTT. Translating it yields CASSQWSTGRGNSPLHF.

In this sample, this clonotype turned up a few times. The rearrangement uses TRBV7-2 and TRBJ1-4; 9 bases are a match to TRBD1. The germline CDR1 and CDR2 sequences are SGHTA and FQGNSA. This CDR3 is 16 amino acids long. J was trimmed by 3 bases and V by 4 bases; bases with no gene match: 6. In nucleotides, the CDR3 is TGTGCCAGCAGCTGGATCCGGGACAGGGCTAATGAAAAACTGTTTTTT. Residues: CASSWIRDRANEKLFF.

The genes are TRBV4-2 and TRBJ2-2; D uncertain. V shed 1 base and J shed 0 bases, with 6 bases lying between them. The CDR3 has 15 residues. In germline, CDR1 is LGHNA, CDR2 YNFKEQ. The DNA of the CDR3 is TGTGCCAGCAGCCAAGTCGATACGAACACCGGGGAGCTGTTTTTT. It specifies CASSQVDTNTGELFF.

This clonotype appeared once. This sequence joins TRBV5-6 and TRBJ1-2; 8 nucleotides align to TRBD1. CDR1 is SGHDT, CDR2 YYEEEE, per germline. Unmatched junction bases numbered 10, after V lost 5 bases and J lost 4 bases. This CDR3 is built from 15 residues. CDR3 bases: TGTGCCAGCAGACAGACAGGGGTCGCTCCCTATGGCTACACCTTC. This sequence encodes CASRQTGVAPYGYTF.

This clonotype was seen a handful of times. The chain combines TRBV12-3 or TRBV12-4 with TRBJ1-4, with D tentatively TRBD1 (5 bases). Between the trimmed V and J ends, which lost 6 bases and 5 bases, there was a span of 16 bases. The CDR3 is 15 residues long. The CDR3 DNA follows: TGTGCCAGCAGACCCTACGGGGGGAGGAATGAAAAACTGTTTTTT. It encodes CASRPYGGRNEKLFF.

This clonotype was picked up many times. The V gene is TRBV5-1, the J gene TRBJ2-3; the D is unclear. The CDR3 loop spans 16 amino acids. The germline CDR1 and CDR2 sequences are SGHRS and YFSETQ. Trimming cost V 4 bases and J 1 base, with 16 bases left between them. The CDR3 bases are TGCGCCAGCAGCCTAGGTTCTACCTGGGGCACAGATACGCAGTATTTT. It specifies CASSLGSTWGTDTQYF.

The rearrangement links TRBV5-1 to TRBJ2-3; a possible D gene is TRBD2 (6 bases). CDR1 and CDR2 (germline): SGHRS, YFSETQ. The ends were cut back, 1 base at V and 2 bases at J, with 23 bases in the middle. The length of the CDR3 is 19 residues. The CDR3 nucleotides read TGCGCCAGCAGCTTGTCCGGGTTGTTTAGGGCGCGGGACACAGATACGCAGTATTTT. Translating it yields CASSLSGLFRARDTDTQYF.

This clonotype has only a few counts. The chain links TRBV18 to TRBJ2-1, with D possibly TRBD1 on 6 matching bases. V was clipped by 3 bases and J by 6 bases, with 9 bases between them. The V gene's germline CDR1 is KGHSH and CDR2 LQKENI. This CDR3 is built from 13 residues. This chain's CDR3 is CASSPTGFNEQFF. In nucleotides, the CDR3 is TGTGCCAGCTCACCTACAGGGTTCAATGAGCAGTTCTTC.

The rearrangement joins TRBV28 to TRBJ2-7; D perhaps matches TRBD1 (6 bases). The CDR3 extends over 13 amino acids. V was pared by 6 bases and J by 3 bases, with 12 bases between. The V gene's germline CDR1 is MDHEN and CDR2 SYDVKM. CDR3 bases: TGTGCCAGCAGATTAGACAGGAGCTACGAGCAGTACGTC. The encoded protein is CASRLDRSYEQYV.

This clonotype was recorded many times. The chain combines TRBV9 with TRBJ2-1, with D tentatively TRBD2 (6 bases). This CDR3 comprises 16 residues. V was pared by 0 bases and J by 0 bases, with 10 bases between. CDR1 and CDR2 (germline): SGDLS, YYNGEE. CDR3 DNA sequence: TGTGCCAGCAGCGTAGTGGCGGGGAGCTCCTACAATGAGCAGTTCTTC. This encodes CASSVVAGSSYNEQFF.

The CDR3 sequence: CASSLPREGSYEQYF. DNA of the CDR3: TGCGCCAGCAGCCTCCCCCGAGAGGGAAGCTACGAGCAGTACTTC. This rearrangement joins TRBV4-1 to TRBJ2-7; D perhaps matches TRBD2 (5 bases). V was cut by 4 bases and J by 3 bases, with 16 bases left in between. This CDR3 has 15 amino acids. The germline V gene encodes CDR1 MGHRA and CDR2 YSYEKL.

In its sample, this clonotype was seen a few times. V usage is TRBV6-2 or TRBV6-3 and J usage is TRBJ1-2; D ambiguous. V was clipped by 11 bases and J by 1 base, with 8 bases between them. Looked up from germline, CDR1 is MNHEY and CDR2 is SVGEGT. This CDR3 has 11 residues. CDR3 protein: CAAQHNYGYTF. In DNA form, the CDR3 reads TGTGCCGCACAGCATAACTATGGCTACACCTTC.

V is TRBV7-2 and J is TRBJ2-3; 7 positions agree with TRBD1. Trimming removed 3 bases from V and 2 bases from J; junction bases left unmatched: 5. Germline-derived CDR1 and CDR2 are SGHTA and FQGNSA. There are 15 residues in the CDR3. Written as DNA, the CDR3 is TGTGCCAGCAGCTTGAGACAGGGAACCACAGATACGCAGTATTTT. This sequence encodes CASSLRQGTTDTQYF.

The chain carries TRBV5-1 and TRBJ1-2, with a weak D call TRBD1 (6 bases). Trimming removed 4 bases from V and 7 bases from J, with 14 bases in between. Germline loops: CDR1 SGHRS, CDR2 YFSETQ. The CDR3 consists of 13 residues. CDR3 DNA sequence: TGCGCCAGCAGCCATCCACAGGGTGGTGGCTACACCTTC. This translates into CASSHPQGGGYTF.

This clonotype was seen only a few times. The CDR3 region has the DNA TGCAGTGCTGAGACGGGGTCCTATGGCTACACCTTC. Encoded protein: CSAETGSYGYTF. The chain joins TRBV20-1 to TRBJ1-2, with no clear D. The CDR3 extends over 12 amino acids. The ends were cut back, 5 bases at V and 4 bases at J, with 11 bases in the middle. The germline CDR1 and CDR2 sequences are DFQATT and SNEGSKA (reference sequence).

This clonotype has a handful of counts. This chain uses TRBV7-2 with TRBJ1-6; D call uncertain. CDR3 length: 11 residues. The germline V gene has CDR1 SGHTA and CDR2 FQGNSA. V lost 5 bases, J lost 15 bases, and 11 bases lay in between. CDR3 amino acids: CASSRLLVLHF. Here the CDR3 DNA reads TGTGCCAGCAGCCGCCTCCTCGTCCTCCACTTT.

A few counts support this clonotype. This chain joins TRBV5-1 and TRBJ1-3; maybe TRBD1 (5 bases). Germline CDR1 and CDR2: SGHRS and YFSETQ. CDR3 length: 15 residues. Trimming left V 8 bases short and J 0 bases short, with 15 bases between. CDR3: CASAGGGASGNTIYF. Here the CDR3 DNA reads TGCGCCAGTGCCGGGGGAGGCGCCTCTGGAAACACCATATATTTT.

This chain joins TRBV4-3 and TRBJ2-7; the D gene is possibly TRBD1 (6 bases). Trimming cost V 1 base and J 3 bases, with 19 bases left between them. The CDR3 contains 17 residues. Germline V lookup: CDR1 LGHNA, CDR2 YSLEER. The CDR3 reads CASSQAPWRTVFYEQYV. DNA for the CDR3: TGCGCCAGCAGCCAAGCACCATGGAGGACAGTTTTCTACGAGCAGTACGTC.

This clonotype showed up just a few times. The chain carries TRBV4-2 and TRBJ2-3; TRBD2 aligns across 8 bases. CDR1 and CDR2 (germline): LGHNA, YNFKEQ. The CDR3 is 16 residues long. The V segment lost 0 bases and the J segment 1 base; nucleotides outside the gene matches: 3. CDR3 in DNA: TGTGCCAGCAGCCAAGACCCGACTAGCGGCACAGATACGCAGTATTTT. Translation: CASSQDPTSGTDTQYF.

Many counts were recorded for this clonotype. V is TRBV6-5 and J is TRBJ1-5, with D unresolved. V shed 2 bases and J shed 8 bases, with 16 bases lying between them. Looked up from germline, CDR1 is MNHEY and CDR2 is SVGAGI. CDR3 length: 15 residues. Here the CDR3 reads CASSYGPPSLEPQHF. CDR3 DNA: TGTGCCAGCAGTTACGGGCCCCCTAGCCTCGAGCCCCAGCATTTT.

This clonotype was detected a few times. The chain combines TRBV7-2 with TRBJ1-5; possible D gene TRBD1, 6 bases. Germline V gene sequence: CDR1 SGHTA, CDR2 FQGNSA. There are 17 residues in the CDR3. V lost 0 bases and J 0 bases, leaving 12 bases between the germline ends. This CDR3 reads CASSLARGIHSNQPQHF. In DNA, the CDR3 is TGTGCCAGCAGCTTAGCCAGGGGAATCCATAGCAATCAGCCCCAGCATTTT.

The chain recombines TRBV6-6 with TRBJ2-5, with TRBD2 identical over 7 bases. This CDR3 is 14 amino acids long. V shed 6 bases, J shed 1 base, and the junction held 5 bases outside the gene matches. From germline, CDR1 is MNHNY and CDR2 SVGAGI (reference sequence). DNA for the CDR3: TGTGCCAGCAGAAGACTAGCACCCCAAGAGACCCAGTACTTC. Protein: CASRRLAPQETQYF.